The rows below give T cell receptor beta chains drawn from one sample of a study of cytomegalovirus exposure and HLA in healthy donors. Clones were read by immunoSEQ multiplex PCR, and TCRdb kept only the in-frame ones, dropping some. This table has about 180,000 clones, approximately 80% appearing once. The source material was PBMCs. These receptors came from a man aged 60-69 years in good health and CMV-seronegative. The CDR3 runs from the conserved cysteine through the conserved F or W. A D gene is named only where the DNA matches it firmly. Size is stated for part of the rows, as once, few or many counts, or as a class when the clone is expanded.

V gene	J gene	clone size	D gene	CDR3 DNA	CDR3 protein
TRBV6-1	TRBJ1-5	few	-	TGTGCCAGCAGTGCCATCTTCCGAACAGGGAATAGCAATCAGCCCCAGCATTTT	CASSAIFRTGNSNQPQHF
TRBV7-8	TRBJ2-2	-	-	TGTGCCAGCAGCTCCGGACGGGGCACCGGGGAGCTGTTTTTT	CASSSGRGTGELFF
TRBV5-3	TRBJ2-5	-	TRBD2	TGTGCCAGAGACTCCGGGACTAGCGTCTTCCAAGAGACCCAGTACTTC	CARDSGTSVFQETQYF
TRBV15	TRBJ2-4	-	-	TGTGCCACCAGCATTGGAGAAAACATTCAGTACTTC	CATSIGENIQYF
TRBV2	TRBJ1-5	-	-	TGTGCCAGCAGGGGGAGGGGGAATCAGCCCCAGCATTTT	CASRGRGNQPQHF
TRBV13	TRBJ2-1	many	TRBD2	TGTGCCAGCAGCTTAGTAGGGGGGGGACTAGCGGTCTACAATGAGCAGTTCTTC	CASSLVGGGLAVYNEQFF
TRBV6-5	TRBJ1-1	-	TRBD1	TGTGCCAGCAGTTACTCCGCAGGGGGGAACACTGAAGCTTTCTTT	CASSYSAGGNTEAFF
TRBV5-1	TRBJ1-1	few	-	TGCGCCAGCAGCTTGGTGGGCAGGCAAACTGAAGCTTTCTTT	CASSLVGRQTEAFF
TRBV6-5	TRBJ2-2	-	TRBD1	TGTGCCAGCACTCGGGACAGGGTAGGCGGGGAGCTGTTTTTT	CASTRDRVGGELFF
TRBV29-1	TRBJ2-1	-	TRBD2	TGCAGCGTGAAATATAGCGGGAGGGAGTACAATGAGCAGTTCTTC	CSVKYSGREYNEQFF
TRBV7-6	TRBJ2-6	few	-	TGTGCCAGCAGTCAAATTACAGGGAGCTCTGGGGCCAACGTCCTGACTTTC	CASSQITGSSGANVLTF
TRBV5-1	TRBJ2-7	once	-	TGCGCCAGCAGGGACTACTACGAGCAGTACTTC	CASRDYYEQYF
TRBV30	TRBJ2-1	-	TRBD2	TGTGCCTGCACCCCTAGCGGGAGTAATGAGCAGTTCTTC	CACTPSGSNEQFF
TRBV6-6	TRBJ1-1	-	-	TGTGCCAGCAGTTTCCAGGGTGGCACTGAAGCTTTCTTT	CASSFQGGTEAFF
TRBV19	TRBJ1-5	-	TRBD1	TGTGCCAGTAGTACGACAGGGCTAAGCAATCAGCCCCAGCATTTT	CASSTTGLSNQPQHF
TRBV4-2	TRBJ1-5	-	-	TGTGCCAGCAGCCATTCCGCGACCGGGACACTTAGCAATCAGCCCCAGAATTTT	CASSHSATGTLSNQPQNF
TRBV15	TRBJ2-3	-	TRBD2	TGTGCCACCAGCAGTCTCCGGGGGGTTTTCACAGATACGCAGTATTTT	CATSSLRGVFTDTQYF
TRBV6-1	TRBJ1-2	-	TRBD1	TGTGCCAGCAGCGAAAACAGGGGGGCGAGCGGCTACACCTTC	CASSENRGASGYTF
TRBV5-1	TRBJ2-7	few	-	TGCGCCAGCACCACGTCGCCCTCCGGGAGTGAGCAGTACTTC	CASTTSPSGSEQYF
TRBV29-1	TRBJ2-3	once	TRBD2	TGCAGCGTTGAATTGGGACTAGCGGGAGTGGCAGATACGCAGTATTTT	CSVELGLAGVADTQYF
TRBV27	TRBJ2-2	-	-	TGTGCCAGCAGTTTGATTACAGGAGCTAGCACCGGGGAGCTGTTTTTT	CASSLITGASTGELFF
TRBV11-1	TRBJ2-3	few	TRBD2	TGTGCCAGCAGCTTAGCGGGCAGCGGGAGCGGAAATACGCAGTATTTT	CASSLAGSGSGNTQYF
TRBV10-3	TRBJ2-7	few	-	TGTGCCATCAGTGACCCTGCGAAGGGGGTAGGGTACGAGCAGTACTTC	CAISDPAKGVGYEQYF
TRBV27	TRBJ1-2	-	-	TGTGCCAGCACCTCAGCGGGGTCTAACTATGGCTACACCTTC	CASTSAGSNYGYTF
TRBV28	TRBJ1-1	once	TRBD1	TGTGCCAGCAGGACACAGGGGGCGCGAACTGAAGCTTTCTTT	CASRTQGARTEAFF
TRBV2	TRBJ1-2	-	TRBD1	TGTGCCAGCAGTTCTGACAGGGACGATAACTATGGCTACACCTTC	CASSSDRDDNYGYTF
TRBV11-2	TRBJ2-7	-	TRBD1	TGTGCCAGCAGCCAAGCGACAGGGGGGACCTACGAGCAGTACTTC	CASSQATGGTYEQYF
TRBV5-8	TRBJ1-1	once	-	TGTGCCAGCAGCTTCCGGAACGACAGGGAAGCTTTCTTT	CASSFRNDREAFF
TRBV21-1	TRBJ1-2	-	-	TGTGCCAACCGAAAATTTGGACAGGCCGCAAAGACCTTC	CANRKFGQAAKTF
TRBV10-2	TRBJ2-5	once	-	TGCGCCACGAGGCGAAGACAGGTCCAAGAGACCCAGTACTTC	CATRRRQVQETQYF
TRBV5-1	TRBJ2-5	-	TRBD2	TGCGCCAGCAGCTTGGGGACAACCGCCGGGGGGTTGACCCAGTACTTC	CASSLGTTAGGLTQYF
TRBV27	TRBJ2-3	-	-	TGTGCCAGCCGGCCCAGGCCCCACACAGATACGCAGTATTTT	CASRPRPHTDTQYF
TRBV19	TRBJ2-2	-	-	TGTGCCAGTACCCTTCCCGGACAGCCAAACACCGGGGAGCTGTTTTTT	CASTLPGQPNTGELFF
TRBV28	TRBJ1-2	-	-	TGTGCCAGCGGGGGCCGCTCAATACAGGCTTACTATGGCTACACCTTC	CASGGRSIQAYYGYTF
TRBV5-8	TRBJ2-3	-	-	TGTGCCAGCAGCTTGGGAGTAGGACTACCATACACAGATACGCAGTATTTT	CASSLGVGLPYTDTQYF
TRBV2	TRBJ2-7	-	TRBD2	TGTGCCAGCAGTGAAACGGGGGGGGCCAGCTCCTACGAGCAGTACTTC	CASSETGGASSYEQYF
TRBV6-5	TRBJ2-1	-	TRBD1	TGTGCCAGCAGTCCCCCGGACAGGCCGAATGAGCAGTTCTTC	CASSPPDRPNEQFF
TRBV6-4	TRBJ2-1	-	TRBD1	TGTGCCAGCAGTGCTAGACAGGGAGTGTCTGAGCAGTTCTTC	CASSARQGVSEQFF
TRBV6-6	TRBJ1-3	-	TRBD1	TGTGCCAGCACTACCACAGGGGGTAACATCATATATTTT	CASTTTGGNIIYF
TRBV19	TRBJ1-1	-	-	TGTGCCAGTAGTATTAGCGAAGGGGGCACTGAAGCTTTCTTT	CASSISEGGTEAFF
TRBV9	TRBJ2-1	-	-	TGTGCCAGCAGCGCCCGGGCGGGACCTATAAGCGACAATGAGCAGTTCTTC	CASSARAGPISDNEQFF
TRBV5-7	TRBJ1-5	-	-	TGTGCCAGCAGCTTCAAAATTAATCAGCCCCAGCATTTT	CASSFKINQPQHF
TRBV19	TRBJ1-1	-	TRBD1	TGTGCCAGTAGCCCCACCGGGACAGGGAACACTGAAGCTTTCTTT	CASSPTGTGNTEAFF
TRBV6-5	TRBJ2-7	-	TRBD2	TGTGCCAGCAGTTATCGGGCTAGCGGCTCCTACGAGCAGTACTTC	CASSYRASGSYEQYF
TRBV11-2	TRBJ2-1	few	-	TGTGCCAGCAGCTTGATCGGACAAAATGAGCAGTTCTTC	CASSLIGQNEQFF
TRBV27	TRBJ1-1	-	-	TGTGCCAGCAGTTTGTACTACCGACAGCAAGCATACTTGAACACTGAAGCTTTCTTT	CASSLYYRQQAYLNTEAFF
TRBV23-1	TRBJ2-3	-	-	TGCGCCAGCAGTCAATCTGGGTCGACACGTCTTCCCAGCACAGATACGCAGTATTTT	CASSQSGSTRLPSTDTQYF
TRBV29-1	TRBJ1-1	-	TRBD1	TGCAGCGTTAAAATAAACAGGGGGCGCGGGGTAGTGAACACTGAAGCTTTCTTT	CSVKINRGRGVVNTEAFF
TRBV5-4	TRBJ1-2	once	TRBD1	TGTGCCAGCAGCTTGTTTCAGGGGGCTGGTGGCTACACCTTC	CASSLFQGAGGYTF
TRBV9	TRBJ2-3	-	-	TGTGCCAGCAGCGTCCGGGAAAGCACAGATACGCAGTATTTT	CASSVRESTDTQYF
TRBV7-9	TRBJ1-3	-	-	TGTGCCAGCAGCTTAGGTGTGTCTTCTTCCTCTGGAAACACCATATATTTT	CASSLGVSSSSGNTIYF
TRBV28	TRBJ1-5	-	-	TGTGCCAGCAGGGCACAGATCAACACCCAGCATTTT	CASRAQINTQHF
TRBV6-5	TRBJ2-7	-	-	TGTGCCAGCAGTCCGCGACAGGCCTACGAGCAGTACTTC	CASSPRQAYEQYF
TRBV15	TRBJ2-7	-	TRBD1	TGTGCCACCAGCAGGGACCTTGTGACAGGGTCTACCTCCTACGAGCAGTACTTC	CATSRDLVTGSTSYEQYF
TRBV13	TRBJ2-7	-	-	TGTGCCAGCAGCTTAGGCCAGGGTAGCGGCTACGAGCAGTACTTC	CASSLGQGSGYEQYF
TRBV5-1	TRBJ1-1	-	-	TGCGCCAGCAGCCCCAGTGGAGACTCTGAAGCTTTCTTT	CASSPSGDSEAFF
TRBV5-1	TRBJ2-5	-	TRBD2	TGCGCCAGCAGCTTGTCTGGGGCGGGGGGATCTCAAGAGACCCAGTACTTC	CASSLSGAGGSQETQYF
TRBV10-3	TRBJ2-5	-	TRBD1	TGTGCCACCGTCGAGGGGGCCGGAGAGACCCAGTACTTC	CATVEGAGETQYF
TRBV7-6	TRBJ2-3	-	TRBD1	TGTGCCAGCAGCTTCTCGGGACAGGGGGCAACAGATACGCAGTATTTT	CASSFSGQGATDTQYF
TRBV7-9	TRBJ1-2	few	TRBD1	TGTGCCAGCAGCTTAGCCGGGACAGATTTAGCTAACTATGGCTACACCTTC	CASSLAGTDLANYGYTF